What follows is one T cell receptor beta chain and its context. Its antigen is not identified. The junction had 6 bases not matched to a gene; V was cut back by 5 bases and J by 2 bases. The CDR3 loop spans 16 amino acids. The V gene's germline CDR1 is MDHEN and CDR2 SYDVKM. Some clones are missing from TCRdb's copy, which holds only in-frame ones; the method was immunoSEQ multiplex PCR. The repertoire holds some 47,000 clones, with roughly 73% as singletons. The data stem from a study of T cells in tumors after PD-1 blockade. Study background: Either cemiplimab 350 mg every 2 weeks or pembrolizumab 200 mg every 3 weeks was given. During anti-PD-1 treatment, some patients continued daily vismodegib 150 mg. Mean per blood sample: 113,528 templates (roughly 22,000-257,772), about 40,000 unique clonotypes. Findings and limits, study-wide: Peripheral recruitment is suggested, as some novel exhausted tumor clones were in pre-treatment blood.

This rearrangement joins TRBV28 to TRBJ1-5, with TRBD1 matching over 10 bases. The input for sequencing was PBMCs, taken before anti-PD-1 treatment. The receptor was isolated from a human donor with basal cell carcinoma. Here the CDR3 reads CASSRDRGSGNQPQHF. For the CDR3, the DNA is TGTGCCAGCAGTCGGGACAGGGGTTCCGGCAATCAGCCCCAGCATTTT.